This T cell receptor beta chain was observed in a study of regulatory and conventional T cells in RAG deficiency. The sorted regulatory T cells were CD4+, CD25-high and CD127-low, with genomic DNA sequenced. Regarding the study as a whole: Omenn CD25-high CD127-low cells may be activated cells, not true Tregs. Treg unique TCR beta sequences were approximately 100-fold fewer in Omenn syndrome and CID/AS patients than controls. Shorter CDR3s in all patient subsets; >85% Treg-Tconv overlap in Omenn.

This CDR3 has 19 amino acids. The J segment lost 0 bases and the V segment lost 0 bases, leaving 8 bases of the junction unmatched. Germline V CDR1 and CDR2: MGHRA, YSYEKL. To note about this clone: Its antigen is still unknown.

TCRdb's copy holds only in-frame clones and misses some; the assay was immunoSEQ multiplex PCR. The repertoire holds 25,000 to 35,000 clones, with 75% to 95% as singletons. These records were also assigned to another study, of regulatory T cells. This second study says: The primer mix had 52 TRBV and 13 TRBJ primers. Patient repertoires had restricted TRB V-J pairs and skewed V and J usage, most in Tregs.

This clonotype was sampled from a human donor in good health. The chain recombines TRBV4-1 with TRBJ2-3, with 11 bases lining up with TRBD2. Sequenced material: Tregs sorted from blood. CDR3 bases: TGCGCCAGCAGCCAAGAAAGGACACTAGCGGGGGCCAGCACAGATACGCAGTATTTT. This codes for CASSQERTLAGASTDTQYF.